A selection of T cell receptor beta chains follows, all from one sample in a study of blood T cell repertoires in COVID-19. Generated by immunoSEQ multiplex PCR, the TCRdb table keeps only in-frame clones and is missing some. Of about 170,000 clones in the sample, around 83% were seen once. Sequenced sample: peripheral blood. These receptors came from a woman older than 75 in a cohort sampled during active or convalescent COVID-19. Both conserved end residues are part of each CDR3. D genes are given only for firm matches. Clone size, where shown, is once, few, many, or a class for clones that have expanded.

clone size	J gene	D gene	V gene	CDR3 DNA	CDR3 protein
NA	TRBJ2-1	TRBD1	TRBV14	TGTGCCAGCAGCCCATTACCCGGGACAGGCAACAATGAGCAGTTCTTC	CASSPLPGTGNNEQFF
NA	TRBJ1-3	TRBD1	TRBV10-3	TGTGCCATCAGGGGACAGATCTCTGGAAACACCATATATTTT	CAIRGQISGNTIYF
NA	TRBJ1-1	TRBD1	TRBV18	TGTGCCAGCTCACCCGGGACAGCTAAGAACACTGAAGCTTTCTTT	CASSPGTAKNTEAFF
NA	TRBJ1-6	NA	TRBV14	TGTGCCAGCAGCCAAGATTGGGCCTCAAATTCACCCCTCCACTTT	CASSQDWASNSPLHF
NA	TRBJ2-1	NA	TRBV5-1	TGCGCCAGCAGCTTAGAACTAGTCAATGAGCAGTTCTTC	CASSLELVNEQFF
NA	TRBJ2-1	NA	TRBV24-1	TGTGCCACCAGTACAGGTATGGGCAATGAGCAGTTCTTC	CATSTGMGNEQFF
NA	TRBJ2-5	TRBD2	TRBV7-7	TGTGCTAGCAGCCCGGGACTCGGGGGGGCCAAAGAGACCCAGTACTTC	CASSPGLGGAKETQYF
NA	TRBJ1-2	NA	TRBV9	TGTGCCAGCAGCGTAGATGGGGGACAAGCTAACTATGGCTACACCTTC	CASSVDGGQANYGYTF
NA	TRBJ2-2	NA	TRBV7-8	TGTGCCAGCAGCACCGAGGCGAACACCGGGGAGCTGTTTTTT	CASSTEANTGELFF
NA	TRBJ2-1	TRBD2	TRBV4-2	TGTGCCAGCAGCCAAGTGGGTAGCGGGAACAATGAGCAGTTCTTC	CASSQVGSGNNEQFF
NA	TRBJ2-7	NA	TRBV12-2	TGTGCAAGTCGCTTATCTCCGGGACAGGGGTGCCGCTACGAGCAGTACTTC	CASRLSPGQGCRYEQYF
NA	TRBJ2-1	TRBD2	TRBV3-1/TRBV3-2	TGTGCCAGCAGTTACGGGAGGCCTGACAATGAGCAGTTCTTC	CASSYGRPDNEQFF
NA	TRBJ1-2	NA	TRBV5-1	TGCGCCAGCAGCTTGGTTACGCGGGGGCGAGGTGGCTACACCTTC	CASSLVTRGRGGYTF
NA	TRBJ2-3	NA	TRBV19	TGTGCCAGTACCCCGCCCCAGGGATGGGATACGCAGTATTTT	CASTPPQGWDTQYF
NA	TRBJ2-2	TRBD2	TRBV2	TGTGCCAGCAGTAAAGAGGCTAGCGGGAACACCGGGGAGCTGTTTTTT	CASSKEASGNTGELFF
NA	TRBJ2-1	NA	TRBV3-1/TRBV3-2	TGTGCCAGCAGCCAAGATCCTAGTTTGGATGAGCAGTTCTTC	CASSQDPSLDEQFF
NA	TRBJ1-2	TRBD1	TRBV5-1	TGCGCCAGCAGCGTAGGGACAGGGGAGGCTAACTATGGCTACACCTTC	CASSVGTGEANYGYTF
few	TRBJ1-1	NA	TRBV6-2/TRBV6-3	TGTGCCAGCAGTTTAATCCCCCTCGGCACTGAAGCTTTCTTT	CASSLIPLGTEAFF
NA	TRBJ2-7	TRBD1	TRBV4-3	TGCGCCAGCAGCCATACTTCCCGGGACAGGGGATCCTACGAGCAGTACTTC	CASSHTSRDRGSYEQYF
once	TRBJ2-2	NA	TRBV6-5	TGTGCCAGCAGTTATGCGGCCACGAACACCGGGGAGCTGTTTTTT	CASSYAATNTGELFF
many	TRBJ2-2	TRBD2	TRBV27	TGTGCCAGTCGAGCGGGGGGGCTGGTTATCGGGGAGCTGTTTTTT	CASRAGGLVIGELFF
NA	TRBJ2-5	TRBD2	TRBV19	TGTGCCAGCCGGGGACTCTGGACTAGCGGGGTGCAAGAGACCCAGTACTTC	CASRGLWTSGVQETQYF
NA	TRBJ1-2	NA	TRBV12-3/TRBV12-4	TGTGCCAGCAGTCCTGGTAGAAGTGATGGCTACACCTTC	CASSPGRSDGYTF
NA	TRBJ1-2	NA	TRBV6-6	TGTGCCAGCAGCATACAGCAAAACTATGGCTACACCTTC	CASSIQQNYGYTF
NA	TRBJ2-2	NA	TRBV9	TGTGCCAGCAGCGTAGCTATAGGGGAGCTGTTTTTT	CASSVAIGELFF
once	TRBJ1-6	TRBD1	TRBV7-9	TGTGCCAGCAGCTTAGCGCAGGGGGCTGATTCACCCCTCCACTTT	CASSLAQGADSPLHF
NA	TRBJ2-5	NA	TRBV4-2	TGTGCCAGCAGCCAGGACAGACTGGGCGAGACCCAGTACTTC	CASSQDRLGETQYF
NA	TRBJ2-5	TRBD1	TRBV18	TGTGCCAGCTCGGACAGGTTCCAAGAGACCCAGTACTTC	CASSDRFQETQYF
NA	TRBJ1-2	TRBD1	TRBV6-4	TGTGCCAGCAGTGACTCGACAGGGAGCTATGGCTACACCTTC	CASSDSTGSYGYTF
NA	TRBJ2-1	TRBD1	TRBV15	TGTGCCACCAGCAGGGTAGACAGGGTGGCCTACAATGAGCAGTTCTTC	CATSRVDRVAYNEQFF
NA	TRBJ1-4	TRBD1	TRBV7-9	TGTGCCAGCAGCCCTACGGACAGGCTTGAAAAACTGTTTTTT	CASSPTDRLEKLFF
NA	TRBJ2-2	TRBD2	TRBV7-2	TGTGCCAGCAGCTCCCTGGCGGGAGTCGGAACCGGGGAGCTGTTTTTT	CASSSLAGVGTGELFF
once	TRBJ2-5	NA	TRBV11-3	TGTGCCAGCAGCCGACTTGGAAGCGGCAACCAAGAGACCCAGTACTTC	CASSRLGSGNQETQYF
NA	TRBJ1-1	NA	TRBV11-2	TGTGCCAGCGGCATAACAATCGGGAGTTATAACACTGAAGCTTTCTTT	CASGITIGSYNTEAFF
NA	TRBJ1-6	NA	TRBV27	TGTGCCAGCAGTTTCCGGAATTCACCCCTCCACTTT	CASSFRNSPLHF
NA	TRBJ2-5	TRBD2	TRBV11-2	TGTGCCAGCAGGGGACTAGCGGGGGGTTTCCAAGAGACCCAGTACTTC	CASRGLAGGFQETQYF
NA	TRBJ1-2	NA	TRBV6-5	TGTGCCAGCCGCAGGGGAATTAACCATGGCTACACCTTC	CASRRGINHGYTF
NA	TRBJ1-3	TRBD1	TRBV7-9	TGTGCCAGCAGCTTCACCGACAGGGGGCTTCTGTATTCTGGAAACACCATATATTTT	CASSFTDRGLLYSGNTIYF
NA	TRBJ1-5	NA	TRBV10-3	TGTGCCATCAGTGAGTCCGGCAGGGAAGGGCAGCCCCAGCATTTT	CAISESGREGQPQHF
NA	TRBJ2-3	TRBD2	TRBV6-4	TGTGCCAGCAGTGACGACCAGCGGGGGGGCGAAGATACGCAGTATTTT	CASSDDQRGGEDTQYF
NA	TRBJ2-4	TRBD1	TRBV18	TGTGCCAGCTCACCACCGACAGGGGGGGGCATTCAGTACTTC	CASSPPTGGGIQYF
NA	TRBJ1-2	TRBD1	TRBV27	TGTGCCAGCAGCCTGACAGGGGGCGACTATGGCTACACCTTC	CASSLTGGDYGYTF